This passage covers 14 T cell receptor beta chains from one sample sequenced in a study of memory CD4+ T cells and cytomegalovirus serostatus. The sort gate was single viable CD3+CD4+CD8-CD45RO+ cells for memory CD4+ T cells. Assay used: immunoSEQ multiplex PCR; TCRdb lists only in-frame clones, some missing. The sample yields about 60,000 clones, 70% to 80% seen once. The sequencing input was memory CD4+ T cells from blood. All receptors derive from an adult in good health and CMV-seronegative.

The chain recombines TRBV29-1 with TRBJ2-3, with D unclear. The V and J ends lost 6 bases and 6 bases respectively, with 13 bases between them. The CDR3 totals 12 residues. CDR1 is SQVTM, CDR2 ANQGSEA, per germline. CDR3 sequence: CSVDAGADTQYF. The CDR3 nucleotides read TGCAGCGTCGATGCAGGCGCGGATACGCAGTATTTT.

The J gene is TRBJ2-2, the V gene TRBV6-5; D is perhaps TRBD2 (5 bases). Germline V CDR1 and CDR2: MNHEY, SVGAGI. The V gene lost 2 bases and the J gene lost 7 bases, with 14 bases spanning the gap. The CDR3 spans 15 residues. The CDR3 reads CASSYGSREGGELFF. In DNA, the CDR3 is TGTGCCAGCAGTTACGGTTCAAGAGAGGGCGGGGAGCTGTTTTTT.

This chain joins TRBV7-6 and TRBJ1-1, with D hard to call. V was cut by 7 bases and J by 7 bases, with 16 bases left in between. This CDR3 is built from 13 residues. Germline V CDR1 and CDR2: SGHVS, FNYEAQ. The CDR3 is CASTPWGSGEAFF. In DNA form, the CDR3 reads TGTGCCAGCACCCCCTGGGGATCCGGTGAAGCTTTCTTT.

The chain links TRBV11-3 to TRBJ2-1; D uncertain. V dropped 1 base and J dropped 2 bases, with 9 bases sitting between them. The germline CDR1 and CDR2 sequences are SGHNT and YENEEA. CDR3 length equals 15 residues. In DNA form, the CDR3 reads TGTGCCAGCAGCTTAGGGGGTGGGACCTACAATGAGCAGTTCTTC. Translating gives CASSLGGGTYNEQFF.

This clone has a single count. The chain employs TRBV28 and TRBJ2-1, with 11 bases identical to TRBD2. V lost 5 bases to trimming and J lost 6 bases; unmatched junction nucleotides: 9. Per the germline V gene, CDR1 is MDHEN and CDR2 is SYDVKM. There are 16 residues in the CDR3. The CDR3 loop is CASSEISGRGSNEQFF. CDR3 DNA sequence: TGTGCCAGCAGTGAGATTAGCGGGAGGGGGTCCAATGAGCAGTTCTTC.

The rearrangement joins TRBV5-6 to TRBJ2-7, with D perhaps TRBD1 (6 bases). V lost 0 bases and J 2 bases, leaving 15 bases between the germline ends. The CDR3 runs 16 residues. In germline, CDR1 is SGHDT, CDR2 YYEEEE. The CDR3 DNA reads TGTGCCAGCAGCTTGGCAATGGGGGCCCTAACCTACGAGCAGTACTTC. It translates to CASSLAMGALTYEQYF.

The chain couples TRBV10-3 to TRBJ2-7; 8 bases map to TRBD1. Germline V gives CDR1 ENHRY, CDR2 SYGVKD. Trimming took 9 bases from V and 3 from J; bases not matched to a gene: 7. The CDR3 contains 13 residues. The CDR3 sequence: CAITGGLGYEQYF. The CDR3 DNA sequence: TGTGCCATTACAGGGGGTCTTGGCTACGAGCAGTACTTC.

The chain is built from TRBV28 and TRBJ1-1; 7 nucleotides align to TRBD1. The junction had 17 bases not matched to a gene; V was cut back by 6 bases and J by 4 bases. The CDR3 runs 17 residues. Germline values: CDR1 MDHEN, CDR2 SYDVKM. The CDR3 loop is CASSSLPGQQRSTEAFF. The DNA of the CDR3 is TGTGCCAGCAGCTCTCTCCCGGGACAGCAAAGGTCCACTGAAGCTTTCTTT.

The J gene is TRBJ1-2, the V gene TRBV19; 9 bases agree with TRBD1. With 5 bases clipped from V and 7 bases from J, the junction kept 17 bases outside the gene matches. The CDR3 length is 17 residues. Germline CDR1 reads LNHDA; CDR2 reads SQIVND (reference sequence). DNA of the CDR3: TGTGCCAGTAGTTACATACAGGGGGCGGCAATTTCCCCTGGCTACACCTTC. This codes for CASSYIQGAAISPGYTF.

The rearrangement joins TRBV2 to TRBJ2-1; D might be TRBD2 (5 bases). The CDR3 runs to 13 residues. V was cut by 8 bases and J by 4 bases, with 12 bases left in between. The germline V gene encodes CDR1 SNHLY and CDR2 FYNNEI. CDR3 sequence (DNA): TGTGCCAGCCTTGTGGAGGAGTACAATGAGCAGTTCTTC. This gives the protein CASLVEEYNEQFF.

The chain links TRBV5-1 to TRBJ2-7; possibly TRBD2 for D (6 bases). The CDR3 is 15 amino acids. Germline values: CDR1 SGHRS, CDR2 YFSETQ. The V gene lost 4 bases and the J gene lost 1 base, with 15 bases spanning the gap. This CDR3 is CASSPGPGRSYEQYF. DNA for the CDR3: TGCGCCAGCAGCCCCGGCCCAGGGAGGTCCTACGAGCAGTACTTC. Drawing the rest from reference TRBV5-1 and TRBJ2-7, the complete variable domain is KAGVTQTPRYLIKTRGQQVTLSCSPISGHRSVSWYQQTPGQGLQFLFEYFSETQRNKGNFPGRFSGRQFSNSRSEMNVSTLELGDSALYLCASSPGPGRSYEQYFGPGTRLTVT.

The genes are TRBV29-1 and TRBJ2-7, with D tentatively TRBD2 (6 bases). This CDR3 is 11 amino acids long. The germline CDR1 and CDR2 sequences are SQVTM and ANQGSEA. The ends were cut back, 7 bases at V and 6 bases at J, with 13 bases in the middle. CDR3 nucleotides: TGCAGCGCCTCTCGGGACTCCGAGCAGTACTTC. It translates to CSASRDSEQYF.

J is TRBJ2-7 and V is TRBV5-6; D is unresolved. The V gene's germline CDR1 is SGHDT and CDR2 YYEEEE. V lost 0 bases and J 4 bases, leaving 5 bases between the germline ends. CDR3 length: 12 amino acids. The CDR3 bases are TGTGCCAGCAGCTTGGGGGGATACGAGCAGTACTTC. It encodes CASSLGGYEQYF.

By share, this clone counts as medium-sized. The CDR3 bases are TGCGCCAGCAGCCGAGGACAGGGGGCAGGGAATGAGCAGTTCTTC. Amino acids: CASSRGQGAGNEQFF. V and J are TRBV4-1 and TRBJ2-1; 11 bases fit TRBD1. The CDR3 consists of 15 residues. V trimming: 4 bases; J trimming: 7 bases; junction bases outside the gene matches: 6. Looked up from germline, CDR1 is MGHRA and CDR2 is YSYEKL.